These 5 T cell receptor beta chains share one sample of origin, sequenced in a study of CD8 T cells in Susac syndrome. Random hexamers were used to reverse transcribe about 0.45 to 1 ug of RNA. TCRdb re-analysed the immunoSEQ multiplex PCR reads in MiXCR, keeping a single row per CDR3 protein. The data show about 430,000 distinct CDR3 sequences, 85% to 90% seen once. Sequenced: CD8+ T cells from PBMCs. Source of these receptors: a human donor with multiple sclerosis.

This chain links TRBV29-1 with TRBJ1-1; 7 nucleotides align to TRBD1. The V gene end was trimmed by 5 bases and the J gene end by 1 base; junction bases not matched to a gene: 4. The V gene's germline CDR1 is SQVTM and CDR2 ANQGSEA. The CDR3 consists of 13 residues. The CDR3 DNA follows: TGCAGCGTTTCGACAGGGCAGAACACTGAAGCTTTCTTT. Its translation: CSVSTGQNTEAFF.

The chain has TRBV6-5 and TRBJ1-1; 7 nucleotides match TRBD1. This CDR3 is 15 amino acids long. The trim removed 4 bases at V and 0 bases at J, leaving 5 bases unmatched. The germline CDR1 and CDR2 sequences are MNHEY and SVGAGI. This CDR3 is CASSFEQGLNTEAFF. In nucleotides, the CDR3 is TGTGCCAGCAGTTTTGAACAGGGGTTGAACACTGAAGCTTTCTTT.

CDR3 DNA: TGTGCCAGCTCACCAAAGGACAGGCACTGGGGGACTGAAGCTTTCTTT. It is translated as CASSPKDRHWGTEAFF. The chain links TRBV18 to TRBJ1-1; TRBD1 agrees at 7 bases. This CDR3 region has 16 residues. Per germline, CDR1 KGHSH and CDR2 LQKENI. J gave up 5 bases and V 2 bases, and 11 bases lay outside the gene matches.

The chain links TRBV5-4 to TRBJ1-2; D ambiguous. This CDR3 contains 17 residues. V was pared by 1 base and J by 0 bases, with 16 bases between. Looked up from germline, CDR1 is SGHNT and CDR2 is YYREEE (reference sequence). Written as DNA, the CDR3 is TGTGCCAGCAGCTTGCGGGCAGGCCGCGACCCTAACTATGGCTACACCTTC. The encoded protein is CASSLRAGRDPNYGYTF.

The rearrangement joins TRBV6-1 to TRBJ2-7; D gene uncertain. V was shortened by 8 bases and J by 5 bases, with 7 bases between the two germline ends. The CDR3 has 10 amino acids. Germline loops: CDR1 MNHNS, CDR2 SASEGT. CDR3 nucleotides: TGTGCCAGCGGCACTAACGAGCAGTACTTC. Encoded protein: CASGTNEQYF.